These 31 T cell receptor beta chains originate from one sample sequenced in a study of blood T cell repertoires in COVID-19. Here immunoSEQ multiplex PCR was the method, and the copy in TCRdb shows in-frame clones only, minus some. This sample has some 530,000 clones, with 80% to 90% found just once. Input material: peripheral blood. All receptors derive from a human donor in a cohort sampled during active COVID-19.

In this sample, this clone turned up a few times. The rearrangement uses TRBV28 and TRBJ2-7, with 12 bases matching TRBD2. CDR3 length: 17 residues. Germline trimming cut 4 bases from V and 7 bases from J; bases unmatched to any gene: 14. Germline V gives CDR1 MDHEN, CDR2 SYDVKM. This CDR3 reads CASSSPRPLAGGLEQYF. The DNA for the CDR3 is TGTGCCAGCAGTTCCCCCCGTCCCCTAGCGGGAGGGTTAGAGCAGTACTTC.

The table lists this clone with a few counts. The chain recombines TRBV27 with TRBJ1-5, with D maybe TRBD1 (6 bases). CDR1 and CDR2 (germline): MNHEY, SMNVEV (reference sequence). The CDR3 is 16 residues long. Trimming pared 5 bases from V and 1 base from J, leaving 15 bases between. In DNA form, the CDR3 reads TGTGCCAGCAGTCCACGGACAGTGTTGAGCAATCAGCCCCAGCATTTT. Amino acid sequence: CASSPRTVLSNQPQHF.

The CDR3 DNA sequence: TGCGCCAGCAGTCAAGGTTCGGGACAGGGGCGAACTAACACCGGGGAGCTGTTTTTT. It is translated as CASSQGSGQGRTNTGELFF. This rearrangement joins TRBV23-1 to TRBJ2-2, with 10 bases lining up with TRBD1. TRBV23-1 carries the ORF label, with uncertain function. The V gene end was trimmed by 2 bases and the J gene end by 2 bases; junction bases not matched to a gene: 11. The CDR3 totals 19 residues.

This sequence joins TRBV27 and TRBJ2-1, with 12 bases fitting TRBD2. CDR1 is MNHEY and CDR2 is SMNVEV in the germline V gene (reference sequence). Trimming at V came to 3 bases and at J to 6 bases, leaving 6 bases not matched to a gene. CDR3 length: 16 amino acids. The CDR3 DNA is TGTGCCAGCAGTTTCTCTCGACTAGCGGGAGTCAATGAGCAGTTCTTC. Protein product: CASSFSRLAGVNEQFF.

This clone was found many times. The J gene is TRBJ1-6, the V gene TRBV19; 7 positions agree with TRBD1. CDR1 is LNHDA, CDR2 SQIVND, per germline (reference sequence). There are 17 residues in the CDR3. V lost 3 bases, J lost 0 bases, and 5 bases stayed unmatched. The CDR3 DNA sequence: TGTGCCAGTAGTATCGACAGGGATAGCTCCTATAATTCACCCCTCCACTTT. Encoded protein: CASSIDRDSSYNSPLHF.

The V gene is TRBV5-1, the J gene TRBJ2-6; tentative D call: TRBD1 (6 bases). Trimming took 4 bases from V and 2 from J, leaving 10 bases between them. Germline CDR1 SGHRS, CDR2 YFSETQ. The CDR3 sequence is 15 residues long. Here the CDR3 DNA reads TGCGCCAGCAGCCTGCCAGGGGCTGGGGCCAACGTCCTGACTTTC. It translates to CASSLPGAGANVLTF.

This clone was counted once. The CDR3 sequence: CSVGDTGMHHGYTF. CDR3 coding DNA: TGCAGCGTTGGGGATACAGGGATGCACCATGGCTACACCTTC. The V and J genes are TRBV29-1 and TRBJ1-2, with D possibly TRBD1 on 6 matching bases. Deletions cut 4 bases from V and 6 bases from J, with 18 bases between. The CDR3 has 14 residues. Germline loops: CDR1 SQVTM, CDR2 ANQGSEA.

The chain uses TRBV5-5 and TRBJ2-3; TRBD1 matches at 10 bases. The CDR3 has 16 amino acids. Germline V gene data show CDR1 as SGHKS and CDR2 as YYEKEE (reference sequence). After removal of 4 bases from V and 4 bases from J, the junction contained 9 bases not matched to a gene. CDR3 loop: CASSAGDRGWADTQYF. The CDR3 nucleotides are TGTGCCAGCAGCGCCGGGGACAGGGGTTGGGCAGATACGCAGTATTTT.

This clone was observed a few times. The chain links TRBV9 to TRBJ2-1; D gene ambiguous. This CDR3 has 15 residues. Trimming pared 3 bases from V and 5 bases from J, leaving 15 bases between. In germline, CDR1 is SGDLS, CDR2 YYNGEE. CDR3 nucleotides: TGTGCCAGCAGCGGATCCGGTTCGGTACACAATGAGCAGTTCTTC. It is translated as CASSGSGSVHNEQFF. The full variable domain, in which reference TRBV9 and TRBJ2-1 provide the parts outside the CDR3, is DSGVTQTPKHLITATGQRVTLRCSPRSGDLSVYWYQQSLDQGLQFLIQYYNGEERAKGNILERFSAQQFPDLHSELNLSSLELGDSALYFCASSGSGSVHNEQFFGPGTRLTVL.

The chain joins TRBV7-3 to TRBJ2-3; tentatively, D is TRBD2 (5 bases). The V end was cut by 0 bases, the J end by 6 bases, with 13 bases between. Looked up from germline, CDR1 is SGHTA and CDR2 is FQGTGA. The CDR3 contains 15 residues. CDR3 sequence: CASSLTGRAGDTQYF. DNA of the CDR3: TGTGCCAGCAGCTTAACGGGGAGAGCCGGGGATACGCAGTATTTT.

This chain uses TRBV6-5 with TRBJ2-1; 8 positions agree with TRBD1. This CDR3 region has 13 residues. CDR1 and CDR2 (germline): MNHEY, SVGAGI. V lost 0 bases to trimming and J lost 12 bases; unmatched junction nucleotides: 4. The CDR3 DNA follows: TGTGCCAGCAGTTACTCTTCGGGGACAGGGCAGTTCTTC. Encoded protein: CASSYSSGTGQFF.

This clone has just a few counts. CDR3 in DNA: TGTGCCAGCAATGACCTGGGGCTGAATGGCTACACCTTC. Its translation: CASNDLGLNGYTF. The rearrangement links TRBV7-2 to TRBJ1-2, with a weak D call TRBD1 (5 bases). V lost 7 bases, J lost 6 bases, and 15 bases lay in between. The CDR3 contains 13 residues. In germline, CDR1 is SGHTA, CDR2 FQGNSA.

J is TRBJ1-5 and V is TRBV19, with D perhaps matching TRBD1 (5 bases). The V end was cut by 7 bases, the J end by 0 bases, with 13 bases between. The germline CDR1 and CDR2 sequences are LNHDA and SQIVND (reference sequence). The CDR3 has 15 residues. CDR3 DNA sequence: TGTGCCAGTACTCGGGGACTCTATAGCAATCAGCCCCAGCATTTT. It codes for CASTRGLYSNQPQHF. The whole variable domain, filled in from reference TRBV19 and TRBJ1-5, reads DGGITQSPKYLFRKEGQNVTLSCEQNLNHDAMYWYRQDPGQGLRLIYYSQIVNDFQKGDIAEGYSVSREKKESFPLTVTSAQKNPTAFYLCASTRGLYSNQPQHFGDGTRLSIL.

The table lists this clone with a count of one. This rearrangement joins TRBV3-1 (or the pseudogene TRBV3-2) to TRBJ1-1, with D perhaps TRBD1 (6 bases). V lost 1 base to trimming and J lost 4 bases, with 13 bases between them. CDR1 and CDR2 (germline): LGHDT, YNNKEL (reference sequence). The CDR3 loop spans 15 amino acids. The CDR3 region has the DNA TGTGCCAGCAGCCAAGTTAAGCAGGGGCGCACTGAAGCTTTCTTT. Protein product: CASSQVKQGRTEAFF.

The V gene is TRBV11-2, the J gene TRBJ1-1; unclear D gene. Trimming cost V 8 bases and J 2 bases, with 12 bases left between them. The length of the CDR3 is 13 residues. Germline CDR1 is SGHAT and CDR2 is FQNNGV. CDR3 amino acids: CASQKEFNTEAFF. The CDR3 DNA sequence: TGTGCCAGCCAAAAGGAGTTCAACACTGAAGCTTTCTTT.

The V call is TRBV24-1, the J call TRBJ1-2; D remains unclear. V was trimmed by 5 bases and J by 8 bases, leaving 11 bases between them. Germline V gene lookup returns CDR1 KGHDR and CDR2 SFDVKD. The CDR3 has 12 residues. CDR3 protein: CATSVGGGGYTF. The CDR3 DNA is TGTGCCACCAGTGTGGGAGGTGGGGGCTACACCTTC.

The V gene is TRBV28, the J gene TRBJ1-1; 7 bases match TRBD1. Germline CDR1 is MDHEN and CDR2 is SYDVKM. The trim removed 7 bases at V and 1 base at J, leaving 3 bases unmatched. The length of the CDR3 is 13 residues. CDR3 amino acids: CASIRTGNTEAFF. CDR3 coding DNA: TGTGCCAGCATCAGGACAGGGAACACTGAAGCTTTCTTT.

The chain recombines TRBV21-1 with TRBJ2-7; TRBD2, the table's D call, lacks a check against the DNA. TRBV21-1 represents a pseudogene. The CDR3 is 13 amino acids. The chain's CDR3 is CASSKVSGDEQYF. For the CDR3, the DNA is TGTGCCAGCAGCAAAGTAAGCGGGGACGAGCAGTACTTC.

The V call is TRBV4-1, the J call TRBJ1-1, with D possibly TRBD1 on 5 matching bases. The ends were cut back, 3 bases at V and 1 base at J, with 12 bases in the middle. CDR1 is MGHRA, CDR2 YSYEKL, per germline. This CDR3 is built from 15 residues. CDR3 nucleotide sequence: TGCGCCAGCAGCCAGGCACAGGCTCAGAACACTGAAGCTTTCTTT. It codes for CASSQAQAQNTEAFF.

The rearrangement links TRBV9 to TRBJ2-5, with 8 bases aligning to TRBD2. CDR1 and CDR2 from the germline V gene are SGDLS and YYNGEE. This CDR3 region has 14 residues. The junction had 6 bases not matched to a gene; V was cut back by 4 bases and J by 4 bases. As DNA, the CDR3 is TGTGCCAGCAGCCCCGGGGGGGTGGGAGAGACCCAGTACTTC. Translation: CASSPGGVGETQYF. The whole variable domain, remainder taken from reference TRBV9 and TRBJ2-5, is DSGVTQTPKHLITATGQRVTLRCSPRSGDLSVYWYQQSLDQGLQFLIQYYNGEERAKGNILERFSAQQFPDLHSELNLSSLELGDSALYFCASSPGGVGETQYFGPGTRLLVL.

Comment on this clone: Within the sample, other DNA sequences also encode this same CDR3. The rearrangement uses TRBV7-3 and TRBJ2-7; 9 bases map to TRBD1. The germline V gene has CDR1 SGHTA and CDR2 FQGTGA. The CDR3 totals 13 residues. The J segment lost 3 bases and the V segment lost 5 bases, leaving 2 bases of the junction unmatched. The CDR3 DNA is TGTGCCAGCAGCCCGGGACAGGGCTACGAGCAGTACTTC. This encodes CASSPGQGYEQYF.

A single count supports this clone. This chain uses TRBV7-2 with TRBJ1-1, with 8 bases matching TRBD1. CDR3 length: 15 amino acids. Germline V CDR1 and CDR2: SGHTA, FQGNSA. V was clipped by 1 base and J by 1 base; unmatched bases: 2. CDR3: CASSLVGQGNTEAFF. The CDR3, as DNA: TGTGCCAGCAGCTTAGTCGGACAGGGGAACACTGAAGCTTTCTTT.

The sample holds a few counts of this clone. The DNA of the CDR3 is TGTGCCAGCAGCACCGAAAGTAGTACTGAAGCTTTCTTT. Translation: CASSTESSTEAFF. This chain joins TRBV2 and TRBJ1-1; D not resolved. V was clipped by 6 bases and J by 5 bases, with 13 bases between them. The CDR3 extends over 13 amino acids. CDR1 and CDR2 from the germline V gene are SNHLY and FYNNEI.

The CDR3 loop is CASLAGGGYEQYF. The CDR3 region has the DNA TGTGCCAGCCTAGCGGGAGGAGGGTACGAGCAGTACTTC. J is TRBJ2-7 and V is TRBV6-6; 11 bases fit TRBD2. Germline-derived CDR1 and CDR2 are MNHNY and SVGAGI (reference sequence). V gave up 8 bases and J gave up 4 bases; unmatched junction bases: 4. The CDR3 covers 13 residues.

The chain carries TRBV10-3 and TRBJ1-1; 7 bases fit TRBD1. The germline V gene has CDR1 ENHRY and CDR2 SYGVKD. The CDR3 runs 14 residues. The V segment lost 6 bases and the J segment 7 bases; nucleotides outside the gene matches: 11. This CDR3 reads CAISRQGGLGEAFF. The CDR3 DNA is TGTGCCATCAGCCGACAGGGTGGGCTGGGTGAAGCTTTCTTT.

This sequence joins TRBV2 and TRBJ2-1; TRBD2 agrees at 8 bases. Germline V gives CDR1 SNHLY, CDR2 FYNNEI. Losses at the gene ends were 2 bases for V and 4 bases for J; bases not matched to a gene: 10. There are 17 residues in the CDR3. Written as DNA, the CDR3 is TGTGCCAGCAGTGAATTGTCTAGCGGGTCCTTTTACAATGAGCAGTTCTTC. Encoded protein: CASSELSSGSFYNEQFF.

The chain couples TRBV28 to TRBJ2-7, with 11 bases aligning to TRBD1. J lost 9 bases, V lost 4 bases, and 11 bases had no gene match. The CDR3 extends over 15 amino acids. CDR1 is MDHEN, CDR2 SYDVKM, per germline. CDR3 region: CASSSSGTGGRSQYF. The DNA for the CDR3 is TGTGCCAGCAGTTCCTCCGGGACAGGGGGTCGCTCGCAGTACTTC.

The chain recombines TRBV30 with TRBJ2-1; D may be TRBD1 (6 bases). Trimming stripped 2 bases from V and 9 bases from J, with 14 bases between. The germline CDR1 and CDR2 sequences are GTSNPN and SVGIG (reference sequence). The CDR3 runs 13 residues. CDR3 sequence: CAWSIGLGAEQFF. In nucleotides, the CDR3 is TGTGCCTGGAGTATTGGTTTGGGGGCTGAGCAGTTCTTC.

The gene calls are TRBV6-1 and TRBJ1-1, with TRBD1 matching 7 bases. After removal of 3 bases from V and 4 bases from J, the junction contained 14 bases not matched to a gene. Germline V lookup: CDR1 MNHNS, CDR2 SASEGT. The CDR3 runs 17 residues. The CDR3: CASSDPGGSSGSTEAFF. CDR3 DNA: TGTGCCAGCAGTGATCCAGGGGGATCATCTGGTAGCACTGAAGCTTTCTTT.

The V gene is TRBV3-1 (or the pseudogene TRBV3-2), the J gene TRBJ2-1, with 14 nucleotides matching TRBD2. The CDR3 loop spans 16 amino acids. J lost 9 bases, V lost 4 bases, and 8 bases had no gene match. Per germline, CDR1 LGHDT and CDR2 YNNKEL (reference sequence). CDR3 amino acids: CASSRLTSGRAGEQFF. CDR3 coding DNA: TGTGCCAGCAGCCGCCTGACTAGCGGGAGGGCCGGTGAGCAGTTCTTC.

The chain is built from TRBV1 and TRBJ1-6; the D call of TRBD1 is as the table states it, not checked on the DNA. TRBV1 is described as a pseudogene. The length of the CDR3 is 16 residues. The CDR3 loop reads CTSSQDRTAHNSPLHF. The DNA of the CDR3 is TGCACCAGCAGCCAAGATAGGACAGCCCATAATTCACCCCTCCACTTT.